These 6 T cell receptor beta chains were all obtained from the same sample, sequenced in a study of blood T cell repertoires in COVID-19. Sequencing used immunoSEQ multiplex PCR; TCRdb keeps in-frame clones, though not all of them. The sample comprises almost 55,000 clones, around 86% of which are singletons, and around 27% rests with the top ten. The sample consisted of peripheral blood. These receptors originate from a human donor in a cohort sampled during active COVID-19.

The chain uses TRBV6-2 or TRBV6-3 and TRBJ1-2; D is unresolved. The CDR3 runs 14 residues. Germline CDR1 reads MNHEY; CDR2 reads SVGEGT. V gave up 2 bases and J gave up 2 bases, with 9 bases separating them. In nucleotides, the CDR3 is TGTGCCAGCAGTTACGATACAGCAAACTATGGCTACACCTTC. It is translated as CASSYDTANYGYTF.

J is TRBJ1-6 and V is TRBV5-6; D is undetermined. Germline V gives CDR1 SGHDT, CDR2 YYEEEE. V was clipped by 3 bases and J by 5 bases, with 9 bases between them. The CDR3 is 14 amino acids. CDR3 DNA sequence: TGTGCCAGCAGCTCCAGGCCGAATAATTCACCCCTCCACTTT. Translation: CASSSRPNNSPLHF.

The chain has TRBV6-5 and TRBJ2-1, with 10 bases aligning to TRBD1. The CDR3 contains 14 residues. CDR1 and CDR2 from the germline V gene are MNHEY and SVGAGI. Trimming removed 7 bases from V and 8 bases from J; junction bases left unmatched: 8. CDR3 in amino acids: CASNILGTGDEQFF. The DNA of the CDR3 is TGTGCCAGCAATATACTAGGGACAGGGGATGAGCAGTTCTTC.

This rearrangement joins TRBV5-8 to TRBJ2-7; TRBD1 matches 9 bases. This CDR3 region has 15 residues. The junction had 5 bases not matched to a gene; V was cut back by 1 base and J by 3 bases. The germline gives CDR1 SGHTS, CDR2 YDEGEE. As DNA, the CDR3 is TGTGCCAGCAGCTTGTTCGGGACAGGGCTCTACGAGCAGTACTTC. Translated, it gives CASSLFGTGLYEQYF. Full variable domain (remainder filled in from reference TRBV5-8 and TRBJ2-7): EAGVTQSPTHLIKTRGQQATLRCSPISGHTSVYWYQQALGLGLQFLLWYDEGEERNRGNFPPRFSGRQFPNYSSELNVNALELEDSALYLCASSLFGTGLYEQYFGPGTRLTVT.

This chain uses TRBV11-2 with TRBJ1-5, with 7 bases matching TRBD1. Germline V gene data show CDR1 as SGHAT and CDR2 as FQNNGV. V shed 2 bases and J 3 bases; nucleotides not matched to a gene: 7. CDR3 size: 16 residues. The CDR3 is CASSLQAGGFNQPQHF. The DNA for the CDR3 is TGTGCCAGCAGCTTACAGGCAGGGGGTTTCAATCAGCCCCAGCATTTT.

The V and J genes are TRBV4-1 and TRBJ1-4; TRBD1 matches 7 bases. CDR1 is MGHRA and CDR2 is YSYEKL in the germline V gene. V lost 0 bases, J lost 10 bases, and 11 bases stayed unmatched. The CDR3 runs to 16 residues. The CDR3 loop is CASSQDLLTGTRKLFF. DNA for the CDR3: TGCGCCAGCAGCCAAGATTTGTTGACAGGGACTAGAAAACTGTTTTTT.